A single sample gave rise to the 7 T cell receptor beta chains below, sequenced in a study of T cell repertoires in aging, cancer and after chemotherapy. TCR beta rearrangements were amplified from peripheral blood genomic DNA. Rearranged V-D-J TRB sequences were amplified with a mixed TRB-A/B primer pool. TCRdb fed the multiplex PCR reads into MiXCR, producing one record per CDR3 protein. The sample lists more than 7,000 distinct CDR3 sequences, around a third occurring once. The specimen sequenced was blood. The receptors originated from a human donor in good health.

V usage is TRBV6-1 and J usage is TRBJ1-6; TRBD1 is a possible D gene (6 bases). V was cut by 2 bases and J by 7 bases, with 6 bases left in between. CDR3 length: 13 residues. CDR1 MNHNS and CDR2 SASEGT come from the germline V gene. The CDR3 region is CASSETGNSPLHF. The CDR3 DNA reads as TGTGCCAGCAGTGAAACAGGGAATTCACCCCTCCACTTT.

The chain is built from TRBV20-1 and TRBJ1-1; no clear D gene. Germline lookup yields CDR1 DFQATT and CDR2 SNEGSKA (reference sequence). The V and J ends lost 6 bases and 0 bases respectively, with 20 bases between them. The length of the CDR3 is 16 residues. CDR3 in amino acids: CSARRPGIPMNTEAFF. As DNA, the CDR3 is TGCAGTGCCCGGAGACCGGGAATCCCTATGAACACTGAAGCTTTCTTT.

As for this clonotype: Compared with germline, one end of the junction differs, possibly owing to a read error. V is TRBV28 and J is TRBJ1-2, with D possibly matching TRBD1 (5 bases). CDR1 is MDHEN and CDR2 is SYDVKM in the germline V gene. The CDR3 sequence is 14 residues long. The CDR3 DNA follows: TGCGCCAGCAGCCAAGACAGTACTAACTATGGCTACACCTTC. Translated: CASSQDSTNYGYTF.

This chain connects TRBV21-1 to TRBJ2-7. TRBV21-1 is marked as a pseudogene. This CDR3 has 13 amino acids. The CDR3 here is CASSFGLQHEQYF. CDR3 DNA: TGTGCCAGCAGCTTCGGGTTACAGCACGAGCAGTACTTC.

The V call is TRBV10-3, the J call TRBJ2-7; 8 nucleotides match TRBD1. Germline values: CDR1 ENHRY, CDR2 SYGVKD. Unmatched junction bases numbered 11, after V lost 6 bases and J lost 7 bases. The CDR3 is 14 amino acids. CDR3 bases: TGTGCCATCAGCCTGGACAGGGATAGAGTGGAGCAGTACTTC. Translated: CAISLDRDRVEQYF.

This clonotype was counted between two and nine times. The genes are TRBV7-2 and TRBJ2-4, with unresolved D. V shed 5 bases and J shed 6 bases, with 11 bases lying between them. The CDR3 is 13 residues long. Germline CDR1 reads SGHTA; CDR2 reads FQGNSA. This chain's CDR3 is CASSLRARNIQYF. In DNA form, the CDR3 reads TGTGCCAGCAGCCTTAGGGCTAGAAACATTCAGTACTTC.

This clonotype has a single count. This rearrangement joins TRBV30 to TRBJ2-5; 11 bases line up with TRBD2. The CDR3 sequence is 12 residues long. Unmatched junction bases numbered 0, after V lost 4 bases and J lost 5 bases. CDR1 is GTSNPN and CDR2 is SVGIG in the germline V gene (reference sequence). DNA of the CDR3: TGTGCCTGGACTAGCGGGGGGGAGACCCAGTACTTC. Encoded protein: CAWTSGGETQYF.